The clone carrying this T cell receptor beta chain appeared a few times. The cohort comprised adults aged about 18 to 100 years residing in about 25 US areas. Profiled with immunoSEQ multiplex PCR; TCRdb holds only in-frame clones, not every one. The sample has about 190,000 clones; roughly 89% are singletons. The data belong to a study of blood T cell repertoires in COVID-19. The CDR3 covers 14 residues. Trimming stripped 4 bases from V and 4 bases from J, with 12 bases between. Germline CDR1 is SGDLS and CDR2 is YYNGEE. The chain uses TRBV9 and TRBJ2-1; possibly TRBD2 for D (6 bases). The sequenced sample was PBMCs or T cells enriched from blood (not recorded which). This TCR was recovered from a woman in her twenties or thirties who had been exposed to COVID-19. The CDR3 sequence is CASSRTTFYNEQFF. CDR3 coding DNA: TGTGCCAGCAGCCGGACTACTTTTTACAATGAGCAGTTCTTC. Full variable domain (missing parts from reference TRBV9 and TRBJ2-1): DSGVTQTPKHLITATGQRVTLRCSPRSGDLSVYWYQQSLDQGLQFLIQYYNGEERAKGNILERFSAQQFPDLHSELNLSSLELGDSALYFCASSRTTFYNEQFFGPGTRLTVL.